A single sample gave rise to the 18 T cell receptor beta chains below, sequenced in a study of T-cell memory formation after mild COVID-19. MiXCR was run by TCRdb on the 5' RACE reads, yielding one entry per CDR3 protein. The table has 270,000 or so distinct CDR3 sequences, 16% seen once. The sequencing input was PBMCs or a T cell subset sorted from them (not recorded which). The receptors come from a young man who had mild COVID-19 (a few samples of this study predate the infection). Cell type and time point are not known.

The V call is TRBV6-5, the J call TRBJ1-6, with a tentative D call TRBD1 (5 bases). Trimming shortened V by 2 bases and J by 7 bases, and 15 bases separated the two germline ends. The germline V gene encodes CDR1 MNHEY and CDR2 SVGAGI. The CDR3 consists of 16 residues. CDR3 nucleotides: TGTGCCAGCAGTTACGATCAGGACGGGGGGAATTCACCCCTCCACTTT. Protein product: CASSYDQDGGNSPLHF.

A few counts support this clonotype. CDR3 in DNA: TGTGCCAGCGGAGTGGGGTACGAGCAGTACGTC. It specifies CASGVGYEQYV. The rearrangement uses TRBV6-1 and TRBJ2-7, with unresolved D. The CDR3 is 11 residues long. Trimming removed 8 bases at V and 4 bases at J, with 9 bases between. CDR1 and CDR2 (germline): MNHNS, SASEGT.

V is TRBV21-1 and J is TRBJ2-7; the listed D gene, TRBD1, was not tested against the DNA. TRBV21-1 is termed a pseudogene. This CDR3 region has 17 residues. CDR3 bases: TGTGCCAGCAGCCAGGAGGCAGTTCCTCCTAGCTCCTACGAGCAGTACTTC. Its protein is CASSQEAVPPSSYEQYF.

V and J are TRBV6-5 and TRBJ2-3, with 11 bases fitting TRBD1. Germline lookup yields CDR1 MNHEY and CDR2 SVGAGI. Trimming cost V 5 bases and J 5 bases; bases outside gene matches: 3. This CDR3 has 14 residues. The CDR3 is CASSHGTGGDTQYF. In nucleotides, the CDR3 is TGTGCCAGCAGTCACGGGACAGGGGGAGATACGCAGTATTTT.

The gene calls are TRBV6-6 and TRBJ1-6, with 7 bases matching TRBD1. There are 16 residues in the CDR3. Germline V CDR1 and CDR2: MNHNY, SVGAGI (reference sequence). J lost 1 base, V lost 5 bases, and 5 bases had no gene match. As DNA, the CDR3 is TGTGCCAGCAGTCTCCAGGGGGAGTCCTATAATTCACCCCTCCACTTT. Amino acids: CASSLQGESYNSPLHF.

This clonotype was seen only a few times. The chain employs TRBV5-1 and TRBJ1-2; 9 nucleotides align to TRBD1. The CDR3 has 15 residues. J gave up 5 bases and V 4 bases, and 9 bases lay outside the gene matches. Germline assignment: CDR1 SGHRS and CDR2 YFSETQ. The CDR3 DNA follows: TGCGCCAGCAGCAAGACATCCGGGACAGGGTATGGCTACACCTTC. Its protein product is CASSKTSGTGYGYTF.

The V and J genes are TRBV6-2 or TRBV6-3 and TRBJ2-7; D is perhaps TRBD2 (5 bases). From germline, CDR1 is MNHEY and CDR2 SVGEGT. CDR3 length equals 13 residues. The V and J ends lost 4 bases and 6 bases respectively, with 13 bases between them. CDR3 sequence reads: CASSFGVGAEQYV. The CDR3 DNA follows: TGTGCCAGCAGTTTCGGGGTAGGAGCCGAGCAGTACGTC.

This clonotype was seen only a few times. V is TRBV5-1 and J is TRBJ2-5; D remains unclear. The CDR3 length is 12 residues. Trimming pared 4 bases from V and 5 bases from J, leaving 9 bases between. Germline V CDR1 and CDR2: SGHRS, YFSETQ. CDR3 sequence reads: CASSPRWETQYF. The CDR3, as DNA: TGCGCCAGCAGCCCGAGATGGGAGACCCAGTACTTC.

This chain joins TRBV11-1 and TRBJ2-1; 7 bases map to TRBD1. The CDR3 length is 14 residues. In germline, CDR1 is SGHAT, CDR2 FQDESV (reference sequence). Losses at the gene ends were 3 bases for V and 10 bases for J; bases not matched to a gene: 9. Here the CDR3 reads CASSLTTGATEQFF. The CDR3 region has the DNA TGTGCCAGCAGCTTGACCACAGGGGCAACGGAGCAGTTCTTC.

This clonotype was seen a handful of times. The chain couples TRBV7-9 to TRBJ1-2; the D is unclear. V gave up 5 bases and J gave up 2 bases, with 18 bases separating them. The germline V gene has CDR1 SEHNR and CDR2 FQNEAQ (reference sequence). The CDR3 length is 16 residues. Here the CDR3 reads CASSPELGFSNYGYTF. CDR3 DNA sequence: TGTGCCAGCAGCCCCGAGTTGGGTTTTTCCAACTATGGCTACACCTTC.

The rearrangement links TRBV14 to TRBJ2-3; D is uncertain. This CDR3 spans 12 amino acids. The germline V gene encodes CDR1 SGHDN and CDR2 FVKESK. V lost 4 bases, J lost 10 bases, and 12 bases lay in between. The CDR3 sequence is CASSLRAFSQYF. The CDR3 DNA reads TGTGCCAGCAGCCTAAGAGCGTTTTCGCAGTATTTT.

This clonotype was counted a few times. This chain links TRBV29-1 with TRBJ2-2; 8 bases fit TRBD2. J was trimmed by 2 bases and V by 4 bases; bases with no gene match: 6. Germline loops: CDR1 SQVTM, CDR2 ANQGSEA. The CDR3 totals 15 residues. In DNA, the CDR3 is TGCAGCGTTGCCGGGGGGGGATCCAACACCGGGGAGCTGTTTTTT. This encodes CSVAGGGSNTGELFF.

The chain recombines TRBV29-1 with TRBJ2-1; 8 bases are a match to TRBD1. Germline V gene data show CDR1 as SQVTM and CDR2 as ANQGSEA. The CDR3 sequence is 15 residues long. V lost 5 bases to trimming and J lost 4 bases; unmatched junction nucleotides: 10. This chain's CDR3 is CSVNQGAPKYNEQFF. In nucleotides, the CDR3 is TGCAGCGTTAACCAGGGGGCTCCGAAATACAATGAGCAGTTCTTC.

V and J are TRBV6-5 and TRBJ1-2; D not certain. Looked up from germline, CDR1 is MNHEY and CDR2 is SVGAGI. CDR3 length: 13 residues. V shed 0 bases and J shed 8 bases, with 10 bases lying between them. The chain's CDR3 is CASSYSGSYGYTF. For the CDR3, the DNA is TGTGCCAGCAGTTACTCGGGGAGTTACGGCTACACCTTC.

This clonotype was observed a handful of times. The chain carries TRBV12-5 and TRBJ1-1, with D uncertain. Trimming pared 1 base from V and 10 bases from J, leaving 13 bases between. The CDR3 sequence is 13 residues long. Germline values: CDR1 LGHNT, CDR2 FRNRAP. The CDR3 DNA reads as TGTGCTAGTGGTTTGGATCCGTCCTTGGCAGCTTTCTTT. Its protein product is CASGLDPSLAAFF.

This clonotype has more than one count but fewer than ten. V gene TRBV6-2 or TRBV6-3 combines with J gene TRBJ1-5, with D maybe TRBD1 (6 bases). The germline V and J ends were trimmed by 9 bases and 0 bases, with 12 bases remaining between them. Germline CDR1 is MNHEY and CDR2 is SVGEGT. The CDR3 contains 14 residues. This chain's CDR3 is CARHDRTSNQPQHF. CDR3 sequence (DNA): TGTGCCAGACATGACAGGACTAGCAATCAGCCCCAGCATTTT.

This clonotype showed up just a few times. The chain recombines TRBV5-1 with TRBJ2-3; maybe TRBD2 (6 bases). The CDR3 covers 15 residues. CDR1 SGHRS and CDR2 YFSETQ come from the germline V gene. V was clipped by 3 bases and J by 2 bases, with 13 bases between them. CDR3 coding DNA: TGCGCCAGCAGCTCCAAAGGGACTTTCACAGATACGCAGTATTTT. Amino acid sequence: CASSSKGTFTDTQYF.

This clonotype showed up just a few times. The V gene is TRBV19, the J gene TRBJ2-6; D unresolved. The CDR3 sequence is 15 residues long. V dropped 2 bases and J dropped 2 bases, with 7 bases sitting between them. Germline V gene sequence: CDR1 LNHDA, CDR2 SQIVND (reference sequence). The CDR3 region is CASSIRRTGANVLTF. The CDR3 DNA sequence: TGTGCCAGTAGTATAAGACGGACTGGGGCCAACGTCCTGACTTTC.